One sample yielded the 21 T cell receptor beta chains listed below, sequenced in a study of beta chain features in type 1 diabetes. These receptors have no known antigen. All of the isolated RNA was reverse transcribed, so expressed TCRB transcripts were sequenced. Repertoires were generated with immunoSEQ multiplex PCR, while TCRdb's copy carries only in-frame clones and drops some. The table has about 710,000 clones, over 11% seen once. Study results and limitations: Moderately but significantly shorter TCRB CDR3s were found in Type 1 diabetes patients in all four CD4+ subsets.

The sequencing input was naive CD4+ T cells from blood. The receptors originated from a man in his late teens or twenties with type 1 diabetes.

This chain uses TRBV4-1 with TRBJ2-1; a weak D match, TRBD2 (6 bases). Deletions cut 1 base from V and 0 bases from J, with 16 bases between. Germline assignment: CDR1 MGHRA and CDR2 YSYEKL. The CDR3 consists of 18 residues. This CDR3 reads CASSQGGLATSSYNEQFF. Here the CDR3 DNA reads TGCGCCAGCAGCCAAGGGGGCCTAGCGACCAGCTCCTACAATGAGCAGTTCTTC.

J is TRBJ2-7 and V is TRBV25-1; D is uncertain. This CDR3 contains 13 residues. V lost 2 bases, J lost 6 bases, and 11 bases lay in between. Germline V CDR1 and CDR2: MGHDK, SYGVNS. The CDR3 loop is CASSEIKGSEQYF. As DNA, the CDR3 is TGTGCCAGCAGTGAAATTAAGGGATCCGAGCAGTACTTC.

The chain employs TRBV27 and TRBJ1-1, with unresolved D. Germline V lookup: CDR1 MNHEY, CDR2 SMNVEV (reference sequence). The CDR3 has 13 residues. The ends were cut back, 4 bases at V and 5 bases at J, with 11 bases in the middle. The CDR3 DNA reads as TGTGCCAGCAGTTCTCCTGGTCCTACTGAAGCTTTCTTT. It codes for CASSSPGPTEAFF.

The sample holds a few counts of this clone. V usage is TRBV13 and J usage is TRBJ2-3; no clear D gene. The CDR3 spans 14 residues. Germline CDR1 is PRHDT and CDR2 is FYEKMQ (reference sequence). Trimming shortened V by 4 bases and J by 3 bases, and 11 bases separated the two germline ends. The CDR3 nucleotides are TGTGCCAGCAGCTCTGGACGCTTGACAGATACGCAGTATTTT. Translation gives CASSSGRLTDTQYF.

Only a few counts were recorded for this clone. CDR3 residues: CASSATSGSRYEQYF. CDR3 bases: TGTGCCAGCAGCGCGACTAGCGGGAGTAGGTACGAGCAGTACTTC. The chain couples TRBV9 to TRBJ2-7; 12 bases agree with TRBD2. The germline V gene encodes CDR1 SGDLS and CDR2 YYNGEE. The CDR3 spans 15 residues. V lost 3 bases to trimming and J lost 4 bases; unmatched junction nucleotides: 5.

The rearrangement links TRBV9 to TRBJ1-4; TRBD1 aligns across 8 bases. Trimming took 7 bases from V and 2 from J; bases not matched to a gene: 4. The CDR3 contains 14 residues. CDR1 SGDLS and CDR2 YYNGEE come from the germline V gene. CDR3 coding DNA: TGTGCCAGCGGCAGGGGGCCTACTAATGAAAAACTGTTTTTT. It specifies CASGRGPTNEKLFF.

This chain connects TRBV30 to TRBJ2-3; a possible D gene is TRBD1 (5 bases). In germline, CDR1 is GTSNPN, CDR2 SVGIG (reference sequence). V lost 7 bases to trimming and J lost 1 base, with 18 bases between them. The CDR3 consists of 15 residues. The CDR3 protein is CALKRRVGGTDTQYF. The DNA for the CDR3 is TGTGCCTTGAAACGCAGGGTGGGTGGCACAGATACGCAGTATTTT.

This clone appeared a few times. This chain's CDR3 is CASSLRLAGVRDTQYF. The CDR3 region has the DNA TGTGCCAGCTCACTTAGACTAGCGGGAGTTCGAGATACGCAGTATTTT. This rearrangement joins TRBV18 to TRBJ2-3; 12 bases fit TRBD2. This CDR3 is 16 amino acids long. Germline V gives CDR1 KGHSH, CDR2 LQKENI. The ends lost 4 bases at V and 5 bases at J; junction bases unmatched: 7.

The sample holds a few counts of this clone. This rearrangement joins TRBV30 to TRBJ2-1, with 9 bases lining up with TRBD2. The CDR3 is made up of 12 amino acids. Germline V gene lookup returns CDR1 GTSNPN and CDR2 SVGIG (reference sequence). V dropped 3 bases and J dropped 8; count of bases not matched to a gene: 2. The CDR3 loop reads CAWRAGGDEQFF. Here the CDR3 DNA reads TGTGCCTGGAGAGCGGGGGGCGATGAGCAGTTCTTC. Filled out from reference TRBV30 and TRBJ2-1, the complete variable domain reads SQTIHQWPATLVQPVGSPLSLECTVEGTSNPNLYWYRQAAGRGLQLLFYSVGIGQISSEVPQNLSASRPQDRQFILSSKKLLLSDSGFYLCAWRAGGDEQFFGPGTRLTVL.

This clone was detected only a few times. J is TRBJ2-7 and V is TRBV11-1; 7 bases are shared with TRBD2. The trim removed 4 bases at V and 3 bases at J, leaving 6 bases unmatched. The CDR3 is made up of 14 amino acids. CDR1 and CDR2 from the germline V gene are SGHAT and FQDESV (reference sequence). In DNA, the CDR3 is TGTGCCAGCAGCTCAGAGCGGGGCTACTACGAGCAGTACTTC. It is translated as CASSSERGYYEQYF.

This clone showed up just a few times. The rearrangement joins TRBV11-2 to TRBJ1-2, with TRBD1 matching over 7 bases. The V segment lost 2 bases and the J segment 4 bases; nucleotides outside the gene matches: 7. Germline V CDR1 and CDR2: SGHAT, FQNNGV. This CDR3 comprises 15 residues. CDR3 loop: CASSLYTGVLYGYTF. The DNA of the CDR3 is TGTGCCAGCAGCTTATACACAGGGGTTCTCTATGGCTACACCTTC.

The J gene is TRBJ2-7, the V gene TRBV2; D uncertain. The length of the CDR3 is 11 residues. Trimming took 8 bases from V and 6 from J, leaving 11 bases between them. CDR1 and CDR2 from the germline V gene are SNHLY and FYNNEI. CDR3: CASSRESEQYF. CDR3 DNA sequence: TGTGCCAGCTCCCGTGAGTCCGAGCAGTACTTC.

The genes are TRBV28 and TRBJ2-1, with D perhaps TRBD2 (5 bases). The CDR3 is 14 amino acids. Trimming shortened V by 6 bases and J by 3 bases, and 12 bases separated the two germline ends. Germline CDR1 is MDHEN and CDR2 is SYDVKM. The CDR3 DNA sequence: TGTGCCAGCAGACCTGGACTTAACTACAATGAGCAGTTCTTC. Its protein product is CASRPGLNYNEQFF.

J is TRBJ2-1 and V is TRBV30, with D tentatively TRBD2 (6 bases). Trimming stripped 2 bases from V and 0 bases from J, with 11 bases between. The CDR3 is 15 residues long. CDR1 is GTSNPN and CDR2 is SVGIG in the germline V gene (reference sequence). The DNA for the CDR3 is TGTGCCTGGAGTATGGGACTGTTCTCCTACAATGAGCAGTTCTTC. It translates to CAWSMGLFSYNEQFF.

This clone was found a few times. The chain uses TRBV13 and TRBJ2-7; no clear D gene. This CDR3 region has 13 residues. Trimming left V 5 bases short and J 6 bases short, with 14 bases between. Germline V gives CDR1 PRHDT, CDR2 FYEKMQ (reference sequence). The CDR3 here is CASSPRRMGEQYF. The CDR3 nucleotides read TGTGCCAGCAGCCCACGTCGGATGGGCGAGCAGTACTTC. The whole variable domain, remainder taken from reference TRBV13 and TRBJ2-7, is AAGVIQSPRHLIKEKRETATLKCYPIPRHDTVYWYQQGPGQDPQFLISFYEKMQSDKGSIPDRFSAQQFSDYHSELNMSSLELGDSALYFCASSPRRMGEQYFGPGTRLTVT.

J is TRBJ1-2 and V is TRBV19; the D is unclear. This CDR3 comprises 12 residues. Germline loops: CDR1 LNHDA, CDR2 SQIVND (reference sequence). The ends were cut back, 10 bases at V and 6 bases at J, with 15 bases in the middle. The CDR3 here is CATQTGLNGYTF. The DNA of the CDR3 is TGTGCCACCCAAACCGGATTAAATGGCTACACCTTC.

The V call is TRBV6-6, the J call TRBJ2-7; D ambiguous. Germline lookup yields CDR1 MNHNY and CDR2 SVGAGI (reference sequence). V shed 2 bases and J shed 2 bases, with 10 bases lying between them. The CDR3 spans 14 residues. This CDR3 is CASSYGVVPYEQYF. In DNA, the CDR3 is TGTGCCAGCAGTTACGGGGTCGTCCCCTACGAGCAGTACTTC.

This clone was seen only a few times. The rearrangement uses TRBV10-3 and TRBJ2-3; D gene ambiguous. CDR1 and CDR2 (germline): ENHRY, SYGVKD. The length of the CDR3 is 12 residues. V shed 6 bases and J shed 2 bases, with 6 bases lying between them. DNA of the CDR3: TGTGCCATCAGGAGCCTCACAGATACGCAGTATTTT. Its translation: CAIRSLTDTQYF.

The chain recombines TRBV18 with TRBJ2-3, with a weak D call TRBD1 (5 bases). Trimming left V 4 bases short and J 3 bases short, with 8 bases between. Germline V gene sequence: CDR1 KGHSH, CDR2 LQKENI. CDR3 length: 13 amino acids. The DNA for the CDR3 is TGTGCCAGCTCACAGGGGTTAACAGATACGCAGTATTTT. It yields the protein CASSQGLTDTQYF.

The rearrangement joins TRBV6-5 to TRBJ2-1; 8 bases fit TRBD2. The V gene end was trimmed by 4 bases and the J gene end by 3 bases; junction bases not matched to a gene: 8. CDR1 and CDR2 (germline): MNHEY, SVGAGI. The CDR3 is made up of 16 amino acids. CDR3 in DNA: TGTGCCAGCAGTTGGTCAACCGGGACTAGCTACAATGAGCAGTTCTTC. Translated, it gives CASSWSTGTSYNEQFF.

This clone was counted between two and nine times. This chain uses TRBV28 with TRBJ2-7, with unresolved D. V lost 8 bases to trimming and J lost 2 bases, with 10 bases between them. This CDR3 has 12 residues. Germline V lookup: CDR1 MDHEN, CDR2 SYDVKM. CDR3 nucleotides: TGTGCCAGCGGCCGTTCTCCCTACGAGCAGTACTTC. The encoded protein is CASGRSPYEQYF.